The clone carrying this T cell receptor (beta chain) came up a few times. These data are taken from a study of molecular identifiers for immune sequencing clone quantification. The CDR3 runs to 15 residues. The germline CDR1 and CDR2 sequences are SNHLY and FYNNEI. The germline V and J ends were trimmed by 6 bases and 2 bases, with 14 bases remaining between them. Preparation of the bulk TCR libraries relied on previously described methods and listed TCR primers. TCRdb redid the calling of the PCR reads with MiXCR, one entry per CDR3 protein. The table lists about 510,000 distinct CDR3 sequences, over 20% of them singletons.

The V gene is TRBV2, the J gene TRBJ1-3; D possibly corresponds to TRBD1 (5 bases). This receptor was identified in a human donor in good health. Some libraries in this study had Jurkat cell RNA spiked in. The sample taken for sequencing was naive CD8+ T cells from blood, with Jurkat cell RNA spiked in. Subset meaning: FACS-sorted CD8+CD4-CCR7+CD45RA+ naive T cells. CDR3: CASRILGTTGNTIYF. In nucleotides, the CDR3 is TGTGCCAGCAGAATACTCGGGACTACTGGAAACACCATATATTTT.